The entry below describes one T cell receptor beta chain. Its cognate antigen is unknown. This cohort consisted of healthy bone marrow donors. These data come from a study of cytomegalovirus exposure and HLA in healthy donors. The study ran its PCR with 60 Vbeta and 13 Jbeta primers. Profiling relied on immunoSEQ multiplex PCR, and the TCRdb table lists in-frame clones only, not all of them. Among about 130,000 clones listed, 77% were seen once. Points from the study as a whole: Later analysis demonstrated an association between a missense DCLRE1C variant and TCR beta V- and J-gene trimming. TRBV6-2, TRBV6-3 and some other V segments were excluded as indistinguishable. Common viral pathogens seemed to be connected with several of the most significant clusters, according to a later analysis.

The V and J ends lost 5 bases and 5 bases respectively, with 12 bases between them. This CDR3 has 13 amino acids. Germline V CDR1 and CDR2: SGHVS, FQNEAQ. The chain is built from TRBV7-8 and TRBJ1-1; D ambiguous. This receptor was taken from a middle-aged woman in good health and CMV-seropositive. The specimen was PBMCs. CDR3 sequence (DNA): TGTGCCAGCAGCCCGATGATAGCAACTGAAGCTTTCTTT. Its translation: CASSPMIATEAFF. Full variable domain (missing parts from reference TRBV7-8 and TRBJ1-1): GAGVSQSPRYKVAKRGQDVALRCDPISGHVSLFWYQQALGQGPEFLTYFQNEAQLDKSGLPSDRFFAERPEGSVSTLKIQRTQQEDSAVYLCASSPMIATEAFFGQGTRLTVV.